These T cell receptor beta chains were read from a single sample in a study of cytomegalovirus exposure and HLA in healthy donors. The table came from immunoSEQ multiplex PCR; TCRdb's copy has only in-frame clones and leaves some out. The sample comprises roughly 200,000 clones, around 82% of which are singletons, and around 1.6% rests with the top ten. Sample: PBMCs. These receptors all come from a man between 35 and 55 years old in good health and CMV-seropositive. Each CDR3 is given with its conserved first and last residue. The order of the fields is D gene, V gene, clone size, J gene, CDR3 protein, CDR3 DNA. D genes are given only for firm matches. The size entry is marked missing in some rows and otherwise reads once, few, many or a size class.

D: .; V: TRBV21-1; size: .; J: TRBJ2-7; CDR3: CASSIGTRGVYEQYF; DNA: TGTGCCAGCAGCATCGGGACAAGGGGCGTCTACGAGCAGTACTTC
D: TRBD1; V: TRBV7-3; size: .; J: TRBJ2-2; CDR3: CASSPPGTGDTGELFF; DNA: TGTGCCAGCAGCCCCCCCGGGACAGGGGACACCGGGGAGCTGTTTTTT
D: .; V: TRBV6-6; size: .; J: TRBJ1-1; CDR3: CASAGGPYNEAFF; DNA: TGTGCCAGCGCGGGGGGACCCTATAATGAAGCTTTCTTT
D: TRBD1; V: TRBV28; size: .; J: TRBJ1-5; CDR3: CASTGTGNNQPQHF; DNA: TGTGCCAGCACCGGGACAGGGAACAATCAGCCCCAGCATTTT
D: .; V: TRBV7-2; size: .; J: TRBJ2-7; CDR3: CASSLGATEQYF; DNA: TGTGCCAGCAGCTTAGGTGCTACCGAGCAGTACTTC
D: .; V: TRBV6-5; size: .; J: TRBJ1-2; CDR3: CASSYSETTYGYTF; DNA: TGTGCCAGCAGTTACTCGGAAACTACCTATGGCTACACCTTC
D: TRBD1; V: TRBV29-1; size: .; J: TRBJ2-7; CDR3: CSVEGPGQGYEQYF; DNA: TGCAGCGTTGAAGGACCGGGACAGGGATACGAGCAGTACTTC
D: .; V: TRBV27; size: many; J: TRBJ1-1; CDR3: CASSFAGGRNTEAFF; DNA: TGTGCCAGCAGTTTCGCGGGAGGACGGAACACTGAAGCTTTCTTT
D: TRBD1; V: TRBV6-5; size: .; J: TRBJ2-1; CDR3: CASSLARQGAKQFF; DNA: TGTGCCAGCAGTTTGGCCCGACAGGGGGCAAAGCAGTTCTTC
D: .; V: TRBV5-1; size: .; J: TRBJ2-1; CDR3: CASSLSGQKSSYNEQFF; DNA: TGCGCCAGCAGCTTGAGTGGACAGAAGAGCTCCTACAATGAGCAGTTCTTC
D: TRBD2; V: TRBV10-3; size: .; J: TRBJ2-1; CDR3: CAISEGTLAGEQFF; DNA: TGTGCCATCAGTGAAGGGACCTTAGCGGGTGAGCAGTTCTTC
D: TRBD1; V: TRBV2; size: .; J: TRBJ2-1; CDR3: CASSGTGDRVSYNEQFF; DNA: TGTGCCAGCAGTGGGACGGGGGACAGGGTATCGTACAATGAGCAGTTCTTC
D: TRBD2; V: TRBV2; size: .; J: TRBJ2-3; CDR3: CASRAGTSGGTQYF; DNA: TGTGCCAGCAGAGCCGGGACTAGCGGGGGGACGCAGTATTTT
D: .; V: TRBV9; size: .; J: TRBJ1-4; CDR3: CASSLGAENEKLFF; DNA: TGTGCCAGCAGCTTGGGGGCGGAGAATGAAAAACTGTTTTTT
D: TRBD2; V: TRBV6-5; size: once; J: TRBJ2-7; CDR3: CASSYSWTRIEVEQYF; DNA: TGTGCCAGCAGTTACTCCTGGACTAGGATTGAGGTAGAGCAGTACTTC
D: .; V: TRBV29-1; size: .; J: TRBJ2-1; CDR3: CSVVGGGVGFYNEQFF; DNA: TGCAGCGTTGTAGGGGGAGGGGTAGGGTTCTACAATGAGCAGTTCTTC
D: TRBD2; V: TRBV29-1; size: few; J: TRBJ2-7; CDR3: CSVEGPSGSSAYEQYF; DNA: TGCAGCGTTGAAGGGCCTAGCGGGAGCAGCGCCTACGAGCAGTACTTC
D: TRBD2; V: TRBV11-2; size: .; J: TRBJ2-3; CDR3: CASSLTSGSDTQYF; DNA: TGTGCCAGCAGCTTGACTAGCGGGTCAGATACGCAGTATTTT
D: .; V: TRBV28; size: .; J: TRBJ2-7; CDR3: CASSLGDSRSYEQYF; DNA: TGTGCCAGCAGTTTGGGAGACTCCCGCTCCTACGAGCAGTACTTC
D: .; V: TRBV5-4; size: once; J: TRBJ2-6; CDR3: CASSLAVDSGANGLTF; DNA: TGTGCCAGCAGCTTGGCGGTAGACTCTGGGGCCAACGGCCTGACTTTC
D: .; V: TRBV21-1; size: few; J: TRBJ1-3; CDR3: CASSKVGWNRGPGNTIYF; DNA: TGTGCCAGCAGCAAAGTGGGGTGGAACAGGGGGCCTGGAAACACCATATATTTT
D: .; V: TRBV12-5; size: .; J: TRBJ2-7; CDR3: CASGSGVQQYF; DNA: TGTGCTAGTGGTTCCGGTGTGCAGCAGTACTTC
D: .; V: TRBV2; size: few; J: TRBJ2-7; CDR3: CASSPQGWGEQYF; DNA: TGTGCCAGCAGTCCCCAGGGATGGGGCGAGCAGTACTTC
D: .; V: TRBV28; size: .; J: TRBJ2-1; CDR3: CASSLILPTLSGHNEQFF; DNA: TGTGCCAGCAGTCTAATATTACCGACCTTAAGCGGACACAATGAGCAGTTCTTC
D: .; V: TRBV2; size: .; J: TRBJ2-7; CDR3: CASTRQPYEQYF; DNA: TGTGCCAGCACTAGACAGCCCTACGAGCAGTACTTC
D: .; V: TRBV29-1; size: once; J: TRBJ2-7; CDR3: CSVGNRDPYEQYF; DNA: TGCAGCGTTGGGAACAGGGACCCCTACGAGCAGTACTTC
D: .; V: TRBV5-1; size: .; J: TRBJ2-7; CDR3: CASSVRKYF; DNA: TGCGCCAGCAGCGTCCGTAAGTACTTC
D: .; V: TRBV7-2; size: .; J: TRBJ2-7; CDR3: CASSSGLSDEQYF; DNA: TGTGCCAGCAGCTCGGGACTGTCGGACGAGCAGTACTTC
D: .; V: TRBV5-6; size: .; J: TRBJ1-5; CDR3: CASSFFAGAPRGNQPQHF; DNA: TGTGCCAGCAGCTTTTTCGCGGGAGCCCCCCGGGGCAATCAGCCCCAGCATTTT
D: TRBD2; V: TRBV27; size: .; J: TRBJ2-7; CDR3: CASRMDGASGESSYEQYF; DNA: TGTGCCAGCAGGATGGATGGGGCTAGCGGGGAGAGCTCCTACGAGCAGTACTTC
D: TRBD1; V: TRBV19; size: .; J: TRBJ2-2; CDR3: CASTHGDRDTGELFF; DNA: TGTGCCAGTACCCATGGGGACAGGGACACCGGGGAGCTGTTTTTT
D: .; V: TRBV6-5; size: .; J: TRBJ2-1; CDR3: CASNAQEGLNEQFF; DNA: TGTGCCAGCAATGCTCAAGAGGGCCTGAATGAGCAGTTCTTC
D: .; V: TRBV27; size: once; J: TRBJ1-5; CDR3: CASSAQGSGNQPQHF; DNA: TGTGCCAGCAGCGCTCAGGGGAGTGGCAATCAGCCCCAGCATTTT
D: .; V: TRBV10-3; size: .; J: TRBJ2-3; CDR3: CAISEMGDTQYF; DNA: TGTGCCATCAGTGAGATGGGCGATACGCAGTATTTT
D: TRBD1; V: TRBV19; size: .; J: TRBJ2-2; CDR3: CASSILPGTGATGELFF; DNA: TGTGCCAGTAGTATCCTTCCCGGGACAGGGGCCACCGGGGAGCTGTTTTTT
D: TRBD2; V: TRBV28; size: .; J: TRBJ2-7; CDR3: CASSLRVRTSGRRHEQYF; DNA: TGTGCCAGCAGTTTAAGGGTCCGGACTAGCGGGAGACGGCACGAGCAGTACTTC
D: TRBD1; V: TRBV27; size: once; J: TRBJ1-1; CDR3: CASSLSNRGDTEAFF; DNA: TGTGCCAGCAGTTTATCGAACAGGGGGGACACTGAAGCTTTCTTT
D: .; V: TRBV9; size: .; J: TRBJ1-1; CDR3: CASSPGRNTEAFF; DNA: TGTGCCAGCAGCCCAGGGCGGAACACTGAAGCTTTCTTT
D: .; V: TRBV28; size: .; J: TRBJ2-7; CDR3: CASSFETGTKYEQYF; DNA: TGTGCCAGCAGTTTCGAAACCGGGACAAAATACGAGCAGTACTTC
D: TRBD2; V: TRBV5-4; size: .; J: TRBJ2-3; CDR3: CASSSGREGGTDTQYF; DNA: TGTGCCAGCAGCAGCGGGCGGGAGGGAGGCACAGATACGCAGTATTTT
D: TRBD1; V: TRBV15; size: .; J: TRBJ1-2; CDR3: CATSRDGDSLGGYTF; DNA: TGTGCCACCAGCAGAGATGGGGACAGCCTAGGGGGCTACACCTTC
D: .; V: TRBV29-1; size: .; J: TRBJ1-2; CDR3: CSSSALLQSNYGYTF; DNA: TGCAGCTCCTCAGCGTTATTACAATCTAACTATGGCTACACCTTC
D: .; V: TRBV21-1; size: once; J: TRBJ1-1; CDR3: CASEQGTEAFF; DNA: TGTGCCAGCGAACAGGGGACTGAAGCTTTCTTT
D: TRBD1; V: TRBV9; size: .; J: TRBJ2-7; CDR3: CASSAWTGAEQYF; DNA: TGTGCCAGCAGCGCCTGGACAGGGGCCGAGCAGTACTTC
D: .; V: TRBV6-1; size: .; J: TRBJ2-5; CDR3: CASSEFRTAEETQYF; DNA: TGTGCCAGCAGTGAATTTAGGACAGCCGAAGAGACCCAGTACTTC